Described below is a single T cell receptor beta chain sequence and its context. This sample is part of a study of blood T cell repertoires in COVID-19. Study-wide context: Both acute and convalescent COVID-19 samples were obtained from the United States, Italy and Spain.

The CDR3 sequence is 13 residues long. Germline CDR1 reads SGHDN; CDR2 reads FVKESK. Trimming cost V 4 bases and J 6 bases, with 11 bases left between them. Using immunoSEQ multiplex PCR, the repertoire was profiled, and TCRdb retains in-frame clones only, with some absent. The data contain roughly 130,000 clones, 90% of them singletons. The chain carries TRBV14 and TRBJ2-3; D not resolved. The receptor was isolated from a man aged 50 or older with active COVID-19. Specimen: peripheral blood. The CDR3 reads CASSLQAPDTQYF. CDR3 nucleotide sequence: TGTGCCAGCAGCCTTCAAGCCCCTGATACGCAGTATTTT.